One sample yielded the 32 T cell receptor beta chains listed below, sequenced in a study of blood T cell repertoires in COVID-19. TCRdb's copy holds only in-frame clones and misses some; the assay was immunoSEQ multiplex PCR. Of 100,000 or so clones listed, approximately 86% were seen once; the top ten hold approximately 2.5%. The specimen was PBMCs or T cells enriched from blood (not recorded which). These receptors originate from a woman between 45 and 60 years old who had recovered from COVID-19.

CDR3 amino acids: CASRDSFMNTEAFF. The DNA for the CDR3 is TGTGCCAGCAGGGACAGCTTCATGAACACTGAAGCTTTCTTT. V gene TRBV28 combines with J gene TRBJ1-1; tentative D call: TRBD1 (6 bases). V gave up 6 bases and J gave up 0 bases, with 11 bases separating them. CDR1 is MDHEN, CDR2 SYDVKM, per germline. This CDR3 has 14 residues.

Comments on this clone: One end of the junction is discordant with germline, which a read error may explain. The chain combines TRBV3-1 (or the pseudogene TRBV3-2) with TRBJ2-1, with 9 bases lining up with TRBD2. The CDR3 loop spans 16 amino acids. Germline loops: CDR1 LGHDT, CDR2 YNNKEL (reference sequence). The CDR3: CASSQRRSGRHNEEIF. CDR3 coding DNA: TGTGCCAGCAGCCAACGGCGTAGCGGGAGACACAATGAGGAGATCTTC.

This rearrangement joins TRBV28 to TRBJ1-1, with D possibly matching TRBD1 (5 bases). Germline CDR1 MDHEN, CDR2 SYDVKM. Trimming removed 4 bases at V and 6 bases at J, with 18 bases between. The CDR3 is 15 amino acids. CDR3 region: CASSSSGQGSAEAFF. CDR3 DNA: TGTGCCAGCAGTTCCTCCGGGCAGGGTTCGGCTGAAGCTTTCTTT.

The chain joins TRBV5-1 to TRBJ2-5; the match to TRBD2 covers 12 bases. The germline CDR1 and CDR2 sequences are SGHRS and YFSETQ. The V gene end was trimmed by 7 bases and the J gene end by 5 bases; junction bases not matched to a gene: 12. The CDR3 is 16 amino acids. CDR3 bases: TGCGCCAGCGCCTCCACGACTAGCGGGAGTGGGGAGACCCAGTACTTC. The encoded protein is CASASTTSGSGETQYF.

The rearrangement uses TRBV9 and TRBJ2-1; TRBD2 matches 10 bases. The CDR3 extends over 17 amino acids. V dropped 0 bases and J dropped 6; count of bases not matched to a gene: 9. Per the germline V gene, CDR1 is SGDLS and CDR2 is YYNGEE. The CDR3 coding sequence is TGTGCCAGCAGCGTAGAAGCCAGCGGGAGGGTAGGCAATGAGCAGTTCTTC. It encodes CASSVEASGRVGNEQFF.

The DNA of the CDR3 is TGTGCCAGCAGCTTCAAAGATACGCAGTATTTT. This encodes CASSFKDTQYF. This sequence joins TRBV7-2 and TRBJ2-3, with unresolved D. CDR3 length equals 11 residues. CDR1 and CDR2 from the germline V gene are SGHTA and FQGNSA. The germline V and J ends were trimmed by 3 bases and 5 bases, with 3 bases remaining between them.

J is TRBJ1-2 and V is TRBV19; 9 bases are a match to TRBD1. J lost 6 bases, V lost 3 bases, and 8 bases had no gene match. Germline CDR1 and CDR2: LNHDA and SQIVND (reference sequence). The CDR3 covers 15 residues. The CDR3 DNA sequence: TGTGCCAGTAGTATGCCACTAGGACAGGGGCATGGCTACACCTTC. Encoded protein: CASSMPLGQGHGYTF. Using reference TRBV19 and TRBJ1-2 for the parts outside the CDR3, the full variable domain is DGGITQSPKYLFRKEGQNVTLSCEQNLNHDAMYWYRQDPGQGLRLIYYSQIVNDFQKGDIAEGYSVSREKKESFPLTVTSAQKNPTAFYLCASSMPLGQGHGYTFGSGTRLTVV.

CDR3 in DNA: TGTGCCAGCAGCCCCGGGACAGGGGTCTTTCGGGAGACCCAGTACTTC. Translation gives CASSPGTGVFRETQYF. V is TRBV7-7 and J is TRBJ2-5; 10 bases fit TRBD1. The junction had 11 bases not matched to a gene; V was cut back by 5 bases and J by 5 bases. Germline CDR1 SSHAT, CDR2 FNYEAQ (reference sequence). The CDR3 loop spans 16 amino acids. Combining the CDR3 with reference TRBV7-7 and TRBJ2-5 gives the whole variable domain GAGVSQSPRYKVTKRGQDVTLRCDPISSHATLYWYQQALGQGPEFLTYFNYEAQPDKSGLPSDRFSAERPEGSISTLTIQRTEQRDSAMYRCASSPGTGVFRETQYFGPGTRLLVL.

The sample holds many counts of this clone. V gene TRBV10-2 combines with J gene TRBJ2-7, with 10 positions matching TRBD1. The CDR3 is 14 amino acids. The junction had 12 bases not matched to a gene; V was cut back by 10 bases and J by 6 bases. Germline CDR1 WSHSY, CDR2 SAAADI. CDR3 amino acids: CATQKGTGDAEQYF. In DNA form, the CDR3 reads TGCGCCACCCAGAAAGGGACAGGGGATGCCGAGCAGTACTTC.

The table lists this clone with a few counts. The chain recombines TRBV5-1 with TRBJ2-7; a possible D gene is TRBD1 (6 bases). Trimming removed 4 bases at V and 2 bases at J, with 13 bases between. The CDR3 contains 14 residues. The germline V gene encodes CDR1 SGHRS and CDR2 YFSETQ. As DNA, the CDR3 is TGCGCCAGCAGCCCAACTGACAGGCCCTACGAGCAGTACTTC. This codes for CASSPTDRPYEQYF.

The rearrangement joins TRBV2 to TRBJ1-2; possible D gene TRBD1, 5 bases. The CDR3 has 13 amino acids. V was trimmed by 4 bases and J by 4 bases, leaving 10 bases between them. The germline V gene encodes CDR1 SNHLY and CDR2 FYNNEI. The CDR3 reads CASSVDISYGYTF. The CDR3 DNA follows: TGTGCCAGCAGTGTGGACATTTCCTATGGCTACACCTTC.

The chain recombines TRBV5-1 with TRBJ1-5; D gene unclear. The CDR3 extends over 13 amino acids. The germline V gene encodes CDR1 SGHRS and CDR2 YFSETQ. V was shortened by 0 bases and J by 6 bases, with 7 bases between the two germline ends. The CDR3 sequence: CASSLEGGQPQHF. In DNA form, the CDR3 reads TGCGCCAGCAGCTTGGAAGGAGGTCAGCCCCAGCATTTT.

The rearrangement joins TRBV7-3 to TRBJ2-2; 13 nucleotides agree with TRBD2. This CDR3 is 18 amino acids long. V trimming: 5 bases; J trimming: 5 bases; junction bases outside the gene matches: 11. Germline CDR1 reads SGHTA; CDR2 reads FQGTGA. CDR3 sequence (DNA): TGTGCCAGCAGCCCCCGGCCCGGGACTAGCGGGGAGACCGGGGAGCTGTTTTTT. It encodes CASSPRPGTSGETGELFF.

V gene TRBV19 combines with J gene TRBJ2-7; TRBD1 matches 8 bases. The trim removed 9 bases at V and 3 bases at J, leaving 10 bases unmatched. CDR3 length: 14 amino acids. From germline, CDR1 is LNHDA and CDR2 SQIVND (reference sequence). CDR3 amino acids: CASQSGQGNYEQYF. The CDR3 DNA is TGTGCCAGCCAATCTGGACAGGGCAACTACGAGCAGTACTTC.

The rearrangement joins TRBV5-8 to TRBJ1-1; tentatively, D is TRBD1 (5 bases). The CDR3 sequence is 15 residues long. The germline gives CDR1 SGHTS, CDR2 YDEGEE. Trimming shortened V by 2 bases and J by 7 bases, and 18 bases separated the two germline ends. This CDR3 is CASSLGVAQGNEAFF. In nucleotides, the CDR3 is TGTGCCAGCAGCTTAGGGGTGGCTCAGGGCAATGAAGCTTTCTTT.

This sequence joins TRBV2 and TRBJ1-6; 8 bases agree with TRBD1. Germline values: CDR1 SNHLY, CDR2 FYNNEI. V lost 8 bases, J lost 9 bases, and 6 bases stayed unmatched. This CDR3 is built from 13 residues. This CDR3 is CASQGQVGSPLHF. The CDR3 nucleotides read TGTGCCAGCCAGGGACAGGTGGGTTCACCCCTCCACTTT.

V and J are TRBV27 and TRBJ1-5; D not resolved. Germline V gene sequence: CDR1 MNHEY, CDR2 SMNVEV (reference sequence). Trimming cost V 5 bases and J 4 bases, with 15 bases left between them. The CDR3 length is 15 residues. The CDR3 nucleotides are TGTGCCAGCAGTCTCCTCGGGAGGTCAAATCAGCCCCAGCATTTT. As protein: CASSLLGRSNQPQHF.

This chain connects TRBV6-5 to TRBJ1-2; no firm D call. The CDR3 length is 15 residues. V was cut by 5 bases and J by 4 bases, with 17 bases left in between. The V gene's germline CDR1 is MNHEY and CDR2 SVGAGI. DNA of the CDR3: TGTGCCAGCAGTCAACCATCAGGACTGATCTATGGCTACACCTTC. This encodes CASSQPSGLIYGYTF.

The V call is TRBV18, the J call TRBJ1-1, with D possibly matching TRBD1 (5 bases). Trimming removed 3 bases at V and 1 base at J, with 9 bases between. The CDR3 runs 14 residues. Germline lookup yields CDR1 KGHSH and CDR2 LQKENI. The CDR3 DNA sequence: TGTGCCAGCTCACCTCAGGGTAAGAACACTGAAGCTTTCTTT. Translating gives CASSPQGKNTEAFF.

The chain combines TRBV7-9 with TRBJ1-1; 8 bases agree with TRBD1. The V gene's germline CDR1 is SEHNR and CDR2 FQNEAQ (reference sequence). V trimming: 5 bases; J trimming: 4 bases; junction bases outside the gene matches: 3. This CDR3 region has 13 residues. The chain's CDR3 is CASSVDRGTEAFF. The CDR3 DNA sequence: TGTGCCAGCAGCGTAGACAGGGGCACTGAAGCTTTCTTT. Variable domain in full (rest from reference TRBV7-9 and TRBJ1-1): DTGVSQNPRHKITKRGQNVTFRCDPISEHNRLYWYRQTLGQGPEFLTYFQNEAQLEKSRLLSDRFSAERPKGSFSTLEIQRTEQGDSAMYLCASSVDRGTEAFFGQGTRLTVV.

The gene calls are TRBV28 and TRBJ1-3, with a possible D match to TRBD1 (5 bases). Trimming took 2 bases from V and 7 from J, leaving 15 bases between them. This CDR3 spans 15 amino acids. Germline V CDR1 and CDR2: MDHEN, SYDVKM. The CDR3 DNA follows: TGTGCCAGCAGTTTAGGGGGGGTGGGTTTGAACACCATATATTTT. This encodes CASSLGGVGLNTIYF.

This clone was recorded many times. This chain joins TRBV5-6 and TRBJ2-2; the match to TRBD1 covers 8 bases. Trimming removed 4 bases from V and 5 bases from J; junction bases left unmatched: 4. Germline CDR1 is SGHDT and CDR2 is YYEEEE. The CDR3 consists of 14 residues. For the CDR3, the DNA is TGTGCCAGCAGCCCACAGGGGGTTACCGGGGAGCTGTTTTTT. Encoded protein: CASSPQGVTGELFF.

This chain's CDR3 is CASSTQANTEAFF. DNA for the CDR3: TGTGCCAGCAGTACTCAGGCGAACACTGAAGCTTTCTTT. The chain has TRBV25-1 and TRBJ1-1; D gene ambiguous. The CDR3 extends over 13 amino acids. From germline, CDR1 is MGHDK and CDR2 SYGVNS. Trimming stripped 5 bases from V and 1 base from J, with 8 bases between.

CDR3 coding DNA: TGTGCCAGCAGCAAACGCGGGGCCCCAGATACGCAGTATTTT. Amino acid sequence: CASSKRGAPDTQYF. The chain combines TRBV7-9 with TRBJ2-3, with D possibly matching TRBD2 (6 bases). CDR3 size: 14 residues. Germline V gene data show CDR1 as SEHNR and CDR2 as FQNEAQ (reference sequence). V dropped 5 bases and J dropped 4 bases, with 13 bases sitting between them.

J is TRBJ1-4 and V is TRBV5-1; D gene unclear. Trimming took 0 bases from V and 7 from J, leaving 13 bases between them. This CDR3 contains 15 residues. In germline, CDR1 is SGHRS, CDR2 YFSETQ. This CDR3 reads CASSLGAGAGEKLFF. Written as DNA, the CDR3 is TGCGCCAGCAGCTTGGGGGCAGGAGCGGGTGAAAAACTGTTTTTT.

The V call is TRBV28, the J call TRBJ1-5; D remains unclear. Germline V gene lookup returns CDR1 MDHEN and CDR2 SYDVKM. V was shortened by 3 bases and J by 4 bases, with 13 bases between the two germline ends. There are 15 residues in the CDR3. CDR3 sequence (DNA): TGTGCCAGCAGTTTTATCAGGCCGGGAAATCAGCCCCAGCATTTT. It yields the protein CASSFIRPGNQPQHF.

The rearrangement links TRBV7-9 to TRBJ2-7; D ambiguous. CDR3 length: 12 residues. The ends were cut back, 2 bases at V and 5 bases at J, with 7 bases in the middle. CDR1 SEHNR and CDR2 FQNEAQ come from the germline V gene (reference sequence). This chain's CDR3 is CASSLSLNEQYF. The CDR3 DNA reads TGTGCCAGCAGCTTAAGCCTTAACGAGCAGTACTTC.

As for this clone: Because it lacks the conserved phenylalanine or tryptophan at the end, this CDR3 is likely a read error. The DNA is left out, because the CDR3 cannot be placed on it with certainty; the CDR3 is given as TCRdb lists it. The chain couples TRBV7-9 to TRBJ2-3; the DNA was not compared with TRBD2, the D call given in the table. The CDR3 is 13 residues long, ends included. Germline V lookup: CDR1 SEHNR, CDR2 FQNEAQ (reference sequence). The CDR3 protein is CASSLGGLAGGEL.

The chain has TRBV7-6 and TRBJ2-1; 8 positions match TRBD1. The V segment lost 5 bases and the J segment 6 bases; nucleotides outside the gene matches: 3. Per germline, CDR1 SGHVS and CDR2 FNYEAQ. The CDR3 covers 13 residues. The CDR3 sequence: CASSDDRGNEQFF. CDR3 nucleotides: TGTGCCAGCAGCGATGACAGGGGCAATGAGCAGTTCTTC.

The genes are TRBV30 and TRBJ2-2; D gene ambiguous. With 8 bases removed from V and 1 base from J, the gap between germline ends came to 11 bases. Germline values: CDR1 GTSNPN, CDR2 SVGIG (reference sequence). This CDR3 region has 13 residues. CDR3 region: CARAVENTGELFF. The DNA for the CDR3 is TGTGCCCGGGCGGTTGAGAACACCGGGGAGCTGTTTTTT. The full variable domain, completed using reference TRBV30 and TRBJ2-2, is SQTIHQWPATLVQPVGSPLSLECTVEGTSNPNLYWYRQAAGRGLQLLFYSVGIGQISSEVPQNLSASRPQDRQFILSSKKLLLSDSGFYLCARAVENTGELFFGEGSRLTVL.

V usage is TRBV7-8 and J usage is TRBJ1-5, with D possibly TRBD1 on 5 matching bases. The CDR3 totals 18 residues. The ends were cut back, 5 bases at V and 4 bases at J, with 24 bases in the middle. Germline V gives CDR1 SGHVS, CDR2 FQNEAQ. The CDR3 region is CASSIKRGEPPANQPQHF. DNA for the CDR3: TGTGCCAGCAGCATTAAGCGGGGGGAGCCTCCGGCTAATCAGCCCCAGCATTTT.

The chain recombines TRBV5-4 with TRBJ2-7; 13 bases fit TRBD2. The germline gives CDR1 SGHNT, CDR2 YYREEE (reference sequence). The ends lost 3 bases at V and 4 bases at J; junction bases unmatched: 7. The CDR3 has 16 amino acids. Written as DNA, the CDR3 is TGTGCCAGCAGCTCACGGACTAGCGGGAGTATGTACGAGCAGTACTTC. As protein: CASSSRTSGSMYEQYF.